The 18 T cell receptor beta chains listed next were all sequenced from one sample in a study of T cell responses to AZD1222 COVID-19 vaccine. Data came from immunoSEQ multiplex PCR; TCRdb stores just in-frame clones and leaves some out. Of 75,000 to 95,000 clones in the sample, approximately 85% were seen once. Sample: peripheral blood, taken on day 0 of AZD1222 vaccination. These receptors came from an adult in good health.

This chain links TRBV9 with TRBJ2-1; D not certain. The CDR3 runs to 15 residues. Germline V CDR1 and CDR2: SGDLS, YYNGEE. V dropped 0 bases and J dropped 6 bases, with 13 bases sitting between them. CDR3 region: CASSVVGSESNEQFF. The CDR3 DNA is TGTGCCAGCAGCGTAGTAGGAAGCGAGAGCAATGAGCAGTTCTTC.

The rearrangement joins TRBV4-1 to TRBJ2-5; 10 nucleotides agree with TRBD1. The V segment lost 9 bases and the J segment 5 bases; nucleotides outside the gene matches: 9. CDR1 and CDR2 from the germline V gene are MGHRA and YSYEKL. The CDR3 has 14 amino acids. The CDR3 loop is CASSGQGTTETQYF. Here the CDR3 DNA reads TGCGCCAGTTCGGGACAGGGGACAACGGAGACCCAGTACTTC.

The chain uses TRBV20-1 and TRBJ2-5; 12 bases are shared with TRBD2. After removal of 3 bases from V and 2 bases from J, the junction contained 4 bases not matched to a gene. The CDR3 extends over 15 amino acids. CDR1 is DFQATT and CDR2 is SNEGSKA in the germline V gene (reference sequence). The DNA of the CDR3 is TGCAGTGCTAGTGTGACTAGCGGGGGTCAAGAGACCCAGTACTTC. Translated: CSASVTSGGQETQYF.

CDR3: CASSPAVGGAFF. DNA for the CDR3: TGTGCCAGCAGCCCGGCCGTAGGGGGAGCTTTCTTT. This chain connects TRBV7-2 to TRBJ1-1; tentative D call: TRBD1 (6 bases). V shed 5 bases and J shed 10 bases, with 14 bases lying between them. Germline-derived CDR1 and CDR2 are SGHTA and FQGNSA. The CDR3 runs to 12 residues.

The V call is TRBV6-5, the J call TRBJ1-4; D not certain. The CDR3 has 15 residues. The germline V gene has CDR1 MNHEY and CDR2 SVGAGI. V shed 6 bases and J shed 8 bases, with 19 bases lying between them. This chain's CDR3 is CASSLAGDRSEKLFF. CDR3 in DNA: TGTGCCAGCAGCCTGGCCGGGGATCGCAGCGAAAAACTGTTTTTT.

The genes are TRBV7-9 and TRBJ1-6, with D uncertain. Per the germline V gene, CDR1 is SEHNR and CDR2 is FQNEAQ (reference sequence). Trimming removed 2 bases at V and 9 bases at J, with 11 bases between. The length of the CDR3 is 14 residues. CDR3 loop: CASSLMGWGSPLHF. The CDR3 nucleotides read TGTGCCAGCAGCTTAATGGGGTGGGGTTCACCCCTCCACTTT.

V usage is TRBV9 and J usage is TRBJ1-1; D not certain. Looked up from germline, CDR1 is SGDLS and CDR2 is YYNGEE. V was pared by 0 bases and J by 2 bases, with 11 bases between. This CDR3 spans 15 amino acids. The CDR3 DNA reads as TGTGCCAGCAGCGTAGTTGGCAGAGCCAACACTGAAGCTTTCTTT. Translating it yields CASSVVGRANTEAFF.

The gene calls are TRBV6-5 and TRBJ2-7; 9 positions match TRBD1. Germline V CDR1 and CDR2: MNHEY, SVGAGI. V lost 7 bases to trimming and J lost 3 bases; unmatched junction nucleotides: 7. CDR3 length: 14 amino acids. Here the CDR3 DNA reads TGTGCCAGCAAGACCTCGACAGGGGGCTACGAGCAGTACTTC. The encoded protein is CASKTSTGGYEQYF.

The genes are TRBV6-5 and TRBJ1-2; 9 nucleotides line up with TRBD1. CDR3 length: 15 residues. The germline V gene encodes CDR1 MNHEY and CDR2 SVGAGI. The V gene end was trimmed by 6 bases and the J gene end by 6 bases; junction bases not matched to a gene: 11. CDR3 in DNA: TGTGCCAGCAGCCGACAGGGGGTAATGGACAATGGCTACACCTTC. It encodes CASSRQGVMDNGYTF.

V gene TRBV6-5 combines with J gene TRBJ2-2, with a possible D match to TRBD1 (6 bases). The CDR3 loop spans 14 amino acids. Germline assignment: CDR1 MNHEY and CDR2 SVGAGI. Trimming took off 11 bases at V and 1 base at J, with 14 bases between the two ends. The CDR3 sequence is CACTRTENTGELFF. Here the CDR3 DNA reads TGTGCCTGCACGAGGACAGAGAACACCGGGGAGCTGTTTTTT.

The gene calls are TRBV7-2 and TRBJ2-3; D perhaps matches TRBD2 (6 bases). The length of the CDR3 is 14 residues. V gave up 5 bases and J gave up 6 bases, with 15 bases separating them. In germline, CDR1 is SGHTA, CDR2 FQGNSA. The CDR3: CASSPPSTRDTQYF. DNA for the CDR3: TGTGCCAGCAGCCCACCCTCGACTAGGGATACGCAGTATTTT.

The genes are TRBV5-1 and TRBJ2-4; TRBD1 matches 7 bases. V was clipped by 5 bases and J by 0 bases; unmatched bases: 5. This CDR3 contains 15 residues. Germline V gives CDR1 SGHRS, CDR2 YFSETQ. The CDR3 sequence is CASSLGQLAKNIQYF. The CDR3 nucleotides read TGCGCCAGCAGTCTGGGACAGTTAGCCAAAAACATTCAGTACTTC.

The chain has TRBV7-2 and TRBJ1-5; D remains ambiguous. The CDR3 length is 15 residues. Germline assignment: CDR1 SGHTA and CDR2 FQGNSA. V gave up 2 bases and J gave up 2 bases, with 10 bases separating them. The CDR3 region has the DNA TGTGCCAGCAGCTTAATATACGGGGGCAATCAGCCCCAGCATTTT. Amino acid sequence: CASSLIYGGNQPQHF. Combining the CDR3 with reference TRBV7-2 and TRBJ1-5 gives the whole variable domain GAGVSQSPSNKVTEKGKDVELRCDPISGHTALYWYRQSLGQGLEFLIYFQGNSAPDKSGLPSDRFSAERTGGSVSTLTIQRTQQEDSAVYLCASSLIYGGNQPQHFGDGTRLSIL.

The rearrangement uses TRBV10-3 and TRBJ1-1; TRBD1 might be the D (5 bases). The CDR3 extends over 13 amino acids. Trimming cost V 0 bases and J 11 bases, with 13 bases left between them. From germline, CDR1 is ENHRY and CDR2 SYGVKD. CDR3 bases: TGTGCCATCAGTGAGTCTCCCGGGACCGCCGCTTTCTTT. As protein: CAISESPGTAAFF.

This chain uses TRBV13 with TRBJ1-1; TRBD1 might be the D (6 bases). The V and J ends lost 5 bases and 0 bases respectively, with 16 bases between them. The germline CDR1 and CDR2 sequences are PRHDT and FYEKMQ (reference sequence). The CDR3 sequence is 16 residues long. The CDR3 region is CASSPPDRRMNTEAFF. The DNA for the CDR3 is TGTGCCAGCAGCCCCCCCGACAGGAGAATGAACACTGAAGCTTTCTTT.

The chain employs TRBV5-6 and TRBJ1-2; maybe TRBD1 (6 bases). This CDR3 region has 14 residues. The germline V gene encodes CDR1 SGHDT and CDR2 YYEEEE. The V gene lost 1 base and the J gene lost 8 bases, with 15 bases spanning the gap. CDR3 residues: CASSLSLGAGGYTF. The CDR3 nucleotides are TGTGCCAGCAGCTTGAGTTTGGGGGCAGGAGGCTACACCTTC.

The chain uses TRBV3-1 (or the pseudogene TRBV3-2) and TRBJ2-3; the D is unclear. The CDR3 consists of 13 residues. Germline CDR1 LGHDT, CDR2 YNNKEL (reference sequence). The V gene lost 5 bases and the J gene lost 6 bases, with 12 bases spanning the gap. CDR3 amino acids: CASSLNLADTQYF. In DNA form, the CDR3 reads TGTGCCAGCAGCTTAAACCTTGCCGATACGCAGTATTTT.

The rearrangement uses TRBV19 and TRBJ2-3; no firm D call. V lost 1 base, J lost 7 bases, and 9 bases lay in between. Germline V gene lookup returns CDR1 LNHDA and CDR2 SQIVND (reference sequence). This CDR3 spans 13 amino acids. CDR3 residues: CASSIVGQNTQYF. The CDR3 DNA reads TGTGCCAGTAGTATAGTCGGGCAGAATACGCAGTATTTT.